One T cell receptor beta chain is described in this entry. Its target is not known. Here immunoSEQ multiplex PCR was the method, and the copy in TCRdb shows in-frame clones only, minus some. The repertoire includes some 15,000 clones, roughly 85% of them detected once, and approximately 28% sits in the top ten. Trimming stripped 4 bases from V and 7 bases from J, with 5 bases between. CDR1 and CDR2 from the germline V gene are LNHNV and YYDKDF (reference sequence). The CDR3 loop spans 11 amino acids. This sample is drawn from a study of T cell clones after liver transplantation. Study overall: A pre-transplant mixed lymphocyte reaction with TCRbeta sequencing defined graft-donor-reactive clones followed in post-transplant blood. Standard immunosuppression, with no induction, continued until 12-24 months after transplant. Blood was drawn pre-transplant, before withdrawal, and after full or failed withdrawal.

Study-wide findings and caveats: Migration into the graft, not deletion, may explain lost graft donor-reactive T cells.

The sequence came from a human patient who received a liver transplant. Some T cells could come from the graft donor. The chain links TRBV15 to TRBJ2-1; D remains unclear. The sequencing used CD8+ T cells from blood, collected 47 months after liver transplant. CDR3 loop: CATSIGNEQFF. CDR3 nucleotides: TGTGCCACCAGCATTGGGAATGAGCAGTTCTTC.